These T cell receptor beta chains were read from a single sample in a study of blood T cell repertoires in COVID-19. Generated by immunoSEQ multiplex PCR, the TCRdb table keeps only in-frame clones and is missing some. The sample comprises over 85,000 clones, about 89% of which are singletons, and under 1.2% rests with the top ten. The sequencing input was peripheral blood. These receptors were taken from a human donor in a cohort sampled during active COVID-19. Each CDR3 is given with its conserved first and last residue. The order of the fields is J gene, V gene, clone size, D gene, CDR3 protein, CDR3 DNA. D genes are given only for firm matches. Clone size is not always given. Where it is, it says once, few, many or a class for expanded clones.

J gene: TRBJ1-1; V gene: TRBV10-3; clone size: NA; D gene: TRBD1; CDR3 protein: CAIRDRENTEAFF; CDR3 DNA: TGTGCCATCCGGGACAGGGAGAACACTGAAGCTTTCTTT
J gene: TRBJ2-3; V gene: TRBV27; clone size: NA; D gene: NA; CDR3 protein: CASSLQYRAGPSTDTQYF; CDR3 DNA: TGTGCCAGCAGTTTGCAATATAGGGCAGGGCCCAGCACAGATACGCAGTATTTT
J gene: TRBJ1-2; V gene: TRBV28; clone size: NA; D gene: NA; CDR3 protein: CASSFGGYGYTF; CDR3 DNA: TGTGCCAGCAGTTTCGGGGGCTATGGCTACACCTTC
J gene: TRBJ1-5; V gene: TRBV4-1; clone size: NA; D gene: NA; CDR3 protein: CASSQDRGSQPQHF; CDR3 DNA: TGCGCCAGCAGCCAAGACAGGGGTAGCCAGCCCCAGCATTTT
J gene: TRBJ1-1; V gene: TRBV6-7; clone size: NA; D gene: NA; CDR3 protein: CASSRQREDTEAFF; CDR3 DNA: TGTGCCAGCAGTCGCCAGCGGGAGGACACTGAAGCTTTCTTT
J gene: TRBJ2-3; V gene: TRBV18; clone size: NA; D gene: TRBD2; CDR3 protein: CASSFPGLANTDTQYF; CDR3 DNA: TGTGCCAGCTCATTTCCGGGACTAGCAAACACAGATACGCAGTATTTT
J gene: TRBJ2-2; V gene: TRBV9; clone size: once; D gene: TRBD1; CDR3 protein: CASSFQDRVVTGELFF; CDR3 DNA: TGTGCCAGCAGCTTCCAGGACAGGGTTGTTACCGGGGAGCTGTTTTTT
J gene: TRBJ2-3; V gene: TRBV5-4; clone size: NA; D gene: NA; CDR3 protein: CASSLGLDVSTDTQYF; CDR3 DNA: TGTGCCAGCAGCTTGGGGCTCGATGTCAGCACAGATACGCAGTATTTT
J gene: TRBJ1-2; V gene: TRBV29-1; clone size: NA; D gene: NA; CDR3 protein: CSVDSANYGYTF; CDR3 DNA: TGCAGCGTCGACAGCGCAAACTATGGCTACACCTTC
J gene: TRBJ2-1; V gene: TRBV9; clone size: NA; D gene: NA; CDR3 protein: CASSGDFEQFF; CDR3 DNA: TGTGCCAGCAGCGGCGACTTTGAGCAGTTCTTC
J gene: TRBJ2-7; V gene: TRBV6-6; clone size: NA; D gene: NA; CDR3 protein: CASSYSMGGLHEQYF; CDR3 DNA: TGTGCCAGCAGTTACTCGATGGGGGGGCTACACGAGCAGTACTTC
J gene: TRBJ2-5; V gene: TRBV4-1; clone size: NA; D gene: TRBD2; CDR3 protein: CASSQEGSGLAGGGGETQYF; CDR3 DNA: TGCGCCAGCAGCCAAGAAGGTAGTGGACTAGCGGGAGGAGGTGGGGAGACCCAGTACTTC
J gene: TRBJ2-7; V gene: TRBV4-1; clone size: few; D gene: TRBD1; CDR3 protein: CASSRTQGTPYEQYF; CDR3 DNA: TGCGCCAGCAGCCGCACACAGGGGACCCCCTACGAGCAGTACTTC
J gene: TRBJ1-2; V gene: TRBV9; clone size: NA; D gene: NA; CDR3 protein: CASSFAGSGYTF; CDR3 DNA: TGTGCCAGCAGCTTCGCAGGGTCTGGCTACACCTTC
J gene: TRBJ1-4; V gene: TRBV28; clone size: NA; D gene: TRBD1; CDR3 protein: CASSLGTGGLGDEKLFF; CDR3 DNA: TGTGCCAGCAGTTTGGGGACAGGGGGCTTGGGGGATGAAAAACTGTTTTTT
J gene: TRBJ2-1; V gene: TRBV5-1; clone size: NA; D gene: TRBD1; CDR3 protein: CASSSRDRGSPGNEQFF; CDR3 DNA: TGCGCCAGCAGCAGCCGGGACAGGGGCTCCCCGGGCAATGAGCAGTTCTTC
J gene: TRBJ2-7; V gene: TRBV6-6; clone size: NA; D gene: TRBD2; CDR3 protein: CASTPRLAGVDEQYF; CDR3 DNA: TGTGCCAGCACCCCGCGACTAGCGGGGGTCGACGAGCAGTACTTC
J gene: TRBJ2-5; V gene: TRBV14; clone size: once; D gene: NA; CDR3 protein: CASSQRRGNFGTQYF; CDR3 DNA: TGTGCCAGCAGCCAACGGAGGGGCAATTTTGGGACCCAGTACTTC
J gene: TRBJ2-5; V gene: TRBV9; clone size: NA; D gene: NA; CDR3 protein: CASSARNQETQYF; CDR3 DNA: TGTGCCAGCAGCGCTAGAAACCAAGAGACCCAGTACTTC